These T cell receptor beta chains were read from a single sample in a study of blood T cells in healthy people across ages. TCRdb called the 5' RACE reads again in MiXCR, with one record for every CDR3 protein. This table has fewer than 700,000 distinct CDR3 sequences, 47% appearing once. Sample: blood. The receptor source for this set is a man older than 75 in good health. Each CDR3 is given with its conserved first and last residue. A D gene is named only where the DNA matches it firmly. Some rows mark clone size as missing; the rest say once, few, many or name a class of expanded clone.

>NA|TRBJ1-5|15|TRBV30|NA
TGTGCCTGGACCCCGGGGGGGAATAGCAATCAGCCCCAGCATTTT
CAWTPGGNSNQPQHF
>NA|TRBJ1-6|14|TRBV6-5|many
TGTGCCAGCACCAGTGGCTCCTATAATTCACCCCTCCACTTT
CASTSGSYNSPLHF
>NA|TRBJ1-4|14|TRBV7-2|NA
TGTGCCAGCAGCTTATTCGGTGGTTCGGAAAAACTGTTTTTT
CASSLFGGSEKLFF
>TRBD1|TRBJ2-1|18|TRBV20-1|NA
TGCAGTGCTTGGACAGGGGGCGGGTTAGTAGGCTCCTACAATGAGCAGTTCTTC
CSAWTGGGLVGSYNEQFF
>TRBD2|TRBJ2-1|15|TRBV4-1|NA
TGCGCCAGCAGCCGAATAGCGGGAGGGCCCAATGAGCAGTTCTTC
CASSRIAGGPNEQFF
>NA|TRBJ2-2|15|TRBV15|few
TGTGCCACCAGCAGAGAGGAGGGGATAACCGGGGAGCTGTTTTTT
CATSREEGITGELFF
>TRBD1|TRBJ2-2|15|TRBV7-9|NA
TGTGCCAGCAGCTTAGAAAGGGGGCTCTTCGGGGAGCTGTTTTTT
CASSLERGLFGELFF
>NA|TRBJ2-7|13|TRBV2|NA
TGTGCCAGCAGTGTTCAGGATACCTACGAGCAGTACTTC
CASSVQDTYEQYF
>TRBD1|TRBJ1-5|17|TRBV29-1|NA
TGCAGCGTTGGGCCCCGAACCGGGACAGGGCCGAATCAGCCCCAGCATTTT
CSVGPRTGTGPNQPQHF
>NA|TRBJ2-7|14|TRBV25-1|few
TGTGCCAGCAGTAGACAGGATAGCTCCTACGAGCAGTACTTC
CASSRQDSSYEQYF
>NA|TRBJ1-4|17|TRBV18|few
TGTGCCAGCTCACCACCGCTTGGCGTCGGAACTAATGAAAAACTGTTTTTT
CASSPPLGVGTNEKLFF
>NA|TRBJ2-5|13|TRBV7-9|many
TGTGCCAGCAGCGTTCAGGGGAGGGAGACCCAGTACTTC
CASSVQGRETQYF
>NA|TRBJ2-5|16|TRBV9|few
TGTGCCAGCAGCGTAGACCCCCGGCAGGCCCAAGAGACCCAGTACTTC
CASSVDPRQAQETQYF
>TRBD2|TRBJ2-4|17|TRBV18|NA
TGTGCCAGCTCACCCGGACTAGCGGGAGTCGACAAAAACATTCAGTACTTC
CASSPGLAGVDKNIQYF
>TRBD1|TRBJ2-7|14|TRBV27|few
TGTGCCAGCAGTTCGACAGGGGCTCGCTACGAGCAGTACTTC
CASSSTGARYEQYF
>TRBD1|TRBJ2-7|14|TRBV7-2|many
TGTGCCAGCAGCTTAGGACAGGGGTACTACGAGCAGTACTTC
CASSLGQGYYEQYF
>TRBD2|TRBJ2-1|17|TRBV27|NA
TGTGCCAGCAGTTTGGCGCTAGCGGGATCCCCCTACAATGAGCAGTTCTTC
CASSLALAGSPYNEQFF
>TRBD1|TRBJ1-5|17|TRBV12-3/TRBV12-4|few
TGTGCCAGCAGTTTCGGGACAGGGGCTTCGGGCAATCAGCCCCAGCATTTT
CASSFGTGASGNQPQHF
>TRBD1|TRBJ1-1|17|TRBV6-6|NA
TGTGCCAGCAGTTACTCGATCGGGGGACAGATGAACACTGAAGCTTTCTTT
CASSYSIGGQMNTEAFF
>NA|TRBJ1-2|15|TRBV4-3|NA
TGCGCCAGCAGCCCCTCTCCGGGGGGTAACTATGGCTACACCTTC
CASSPSPGGNYGYTF
>NA|TRBJ1-6|13|TRBV20-1|NA
TGCAGTGGACAGGAACTTTATAATTCACCCCTCCACTTT
CSGQELYNSPLHF
>NA|TRBJ1-6|14|TRBV20-1|few
TGCAGTGCCTCAAGGGTGAATCAAGGTTCACCCCTCCACTTT
CSASRVNQGSPLHF
>TRBD1|TRBJ2-4|14|TRBV4-3|few
TGCGCCAGCAGCCAAACAGGGGGCGGAAACATTCAGTACTTC
CASSQTGGGNIQYF
>TRBD1|TRBJ2-1|14|TRBV18|few
TGTGCCACCCATGGGACAGGCGTGTACAATGAGCAGTTCTTC
CATHGTGVYNEQFF
>TRBD2|TRBJ2-3|18|TRBV29-1|NA
TGCAGCGTTGAACACCAGCTGGGGACTAGTCCCCTCACAGATACGCAGTATTTT
CSVEHQLGTSPLTDTQYF
>TRBD2|TRBJ2-7|14|TRBV10-3|few
TGTGCCATCAGCTCCGGGACTAGAGGATCCGAGCAGTACTTC
CAISSGTRGSEQYF
>TRBD1|TRBJ2-1|16|TRBV5-5|NA
TGTGCCAGCAGCCTCGGGACAGGTTTTTCAATTGATGAGCAGTTCTTC
CASSLGTGFSIDEQFF
>NA|TRBJ1-1|14|TRBV3-1|NA
TGTGCCAGCAGCCACGGGGGGTCGAACACTGAAGCTTTCTTT
CASSHGGSNTEAFF
>NA|TRBJ1-2|16|TRBV4-3|NA
TGCGCCAGCTCCGGGGCCGGACAGCGAGCTAACTATGGCTACACCTTC
CASSGAGQRANYGYTF
>NA|TRBJ2-5|15|TRBV6-6|many
TGTGCCAGCACCGAACCGGGACTCGGCCAAGAGACCCAGTACTTC
CASTEPGLGQETQYF
>NA|TRBJ2-1|16|TRBV7-9|NA
TGTGCCAGCATCGAAATCCAGGGAGCTTTGAGGAATGAGCAGTTCTTC
CASIEIQGALRNEQFF
>TRBD2|TRBJ2-7|16|TRBV12-3/TRBV12-4|NA
TGTGCCAGCAGTTTTGGTAGCGGGAGGGCCCTCTTCGAGCAGTACTTC
CASSFGSGRALFEQYF
>NA|TRBJ2-3|16|TRBV11-2|NA
TGTGCCAGCAGCTTAGAACCCCAAGGGGGCACAGATACGCAGTATTTT
CASSLEPQGGTDTQYF
>TRBD1|TRBJ2-7|15|TRBV28|many
TGTGCCAGCAGTCCCTCGGACAGGTTTCTCTACGAGCAGTACTTC
CASSPSDRFLYEQYF
>TRBD1|TRBJ2-7|14|TRBV3-1|few
TGTGCCAGCAAGGGACAGGGAGGCTCCTACGAGCAGTACTTC
CASKGQGGSYEQYF
>TRBD2|TRBJ2-7|15|TRBV7-2|NA
TGTGCCAGCAGGTATCGAGCGGGGCTCACCTACGAGCAGTACTTC
CASRYRAGLTYEQYF
>NA|TRBJ2-5|16|TRBV20-1|NA
TGCAGTGCTAGAGATTCTGGCCCGGTGGCAGAAGAGACCCAGTACTTC
CSARDSGPVAEETQYF
>NA|TRBJ2-3|16|TRBV13|NA
TGTGCCAGCAGCTTAACCTACAGGGCGAGCACAGATACGCAGTATTTT
CASSLTYRASTDTQYF
>TRBD2|TRBJ2-1|15|TRBV5-1|few
TGCGCCAGCAGCTTGGTAGCGGGGGGGCTCAATGAGCAGTTCTTC
CASSLVAGGLNEQFF
>TRBD2|TRBJ2-6|16|TRBV6-6|few
TGTGCCGGGAGGGGAGGGGTAGGCTCTGGGGCCAACGTCCTGACTTTC
CAGRGGVGSGANVLTF
>NA|TRBJ2-1|18|TRBV5-4|NA
TGTGCCAGCAGCTTGGGGCCCCGGGGGCCAAGCTCCTACAATGAGCAGTTCTTC
CASSLGPRGPSSYNEQFF
>TRBD2|TRBJ2-3|19|TRBV20-1|few
TGCAGTGCTAGAGGGGGGTTACTAGCGGGGGGTGGTGGGGTAGATACGCAGTATTTT
CSARGGLLAGGGGVDTQYF
>NA|TRBJ1-1|12|TRBV20-1|NA
TGCAGTGCTAGTAGGGGGGTCACTGAAGCTTTCTTT
CSASRGVTEAFF
>TRBD1|TRBJ2-3|16|TRBV4-3|NA
TGCGCCAGCAGCCATTCAAGGGACAGCTACACAGATACGCAGTATTTT
CASSHSRDSYTDTQYF
>TRBD2|TRBJ2-3|18|TRBV5-1|NA
TGCGCCAGCAGCTTGTACCGGCTAGCGGGAGGGTGGGAAGATACGCAGTATTTT
CASSLYRLAGGWEDTQYF
>TRBD2|TRBJ2-1|16|TRBV3-1|NA
TGTGCCAGCAGCCAAGGCGCCTCACCCGGGGGGGTAGAGCAGTTCTTC
CASSQGASPGGVEQFF